This T cell receptor beta chain derives from a study of cytomegalovirus exposure and HLA in healthy donors. Study-wide background: Samples from HLA-typed donors yielded some 85 million unique TCRs in an early data release. Notes on the study in general: Later, TCR association rates were found to vary by HLA locus, highest for DRB1 and lowest for HLA-C. In a later analysis, a missense DCLRE1C variant was linked to TCR beta V- and J-gene trimming.

PCR primers comprised 60 Vbeta and 13 Jbeta primers. The protocol was immunoSEQ multiplex PCR, while the TCRdb copy is restricted to in-frame clones and leaves out a portion. Of 100,000 to 150,000 clones listed, approximately 80% are singletons. The germline V and J ends were trimmed by 4 bases and 0 bases, with 6 bases remaining between them. This CDR3 is built from 13 residues. Germline V gene sequence: CDR1 WNHNN, CDR2 SYGVQD (reference sequence). With respect to this clone: No antigen is known for it.

This sequence joins TRBV10-1 and TRBJ1-1; the D is unclear. Sequencing input: PBMCs. The receptor comes from a woman aged 60-75 years in good health and CMV-seronegative. The CDR3 sequence is CASSGQMNTEAFF. The DNA of the CDR3 is TGCGCCAGCAGTGGCCAGATGAACACTGAAGCTTTCTTT.